These 24 T cell receptor beta chains share one sample of origin, sequenced in a study of cytomegalovirus exposure and HLA in healthy donors. It was with 60 Vbeta and 13 Jbeta primers that the PCR ran. Here immunoSEQ multiplex PCR was the method, and the copy in TCRdb shows in-frame clones only, minus some. Across tens of thousands of clones, the top ten clones capture about a sixth of the sample. Material: PBMCs. These receptors were taken from a male donor in good health and CMV-seronegative.

CDR3 amino acids: CASSLLAGGKYEQYF. DNA of the CDR3: TGTGCCAGCTCACTACTAGCGGGGGGAAAATACGAGCAGTACTTC. This chain links TRBV18 with TRBJ2-7; 12 positions match TRBD2. The CDR3 runs to 15 residues. Trimming at V came to 4 bases and at J to 4 bases, leaving 5 bases not matched to a gene. CDR1 is KGHSH, CDR2 LQKENI, per germline.

The genes are TRBV12-5 and TRBJ2-7; 9 bases are a match to TRBD1. CDR1 is LGHNT and CDR2 is FRNRAP in the germline V gene. CDR3 length: 15 residues. The V gene end was trimmed by 3 bases and the J gene end by 3 bases; junction bases not matched to a gene: 6. The CDR3 DNA is TGTGCTAGTGGTTTCCTGGGACAGGGTTACTACGAGCAGTACTTC. This sequence encodes CASGFLGQGYYEQYF. The variable domain in full, with the rest retrieved from reference TRBV12-5 and TRBJ2-7, is DARVTQTPRHKVTEMGQEVTMRCQPILGHNTVFWYRQTMMQGLELLAYFRNRAPLDDSGMPKDRFSAEMPDATLATLKIQPSEPRDSAVYFCASGFLGQGYYEQYFGPGTRLTVT.

The V call is TRBV6-5, the J call TRBJ2-7, with 9 positions matching TRBD2. Germline V gives CDR1 MNHEY, CDR2 SVGAGI. The CDR3 totals 16 residues. The V and J ends lost 3 bases and 2 bases, in that order; junction bases with no gene match: 8. The CDR3 sequence: CASSYDSGGVPYEQYF. CDR3 nucleotides: TGTGCCAGCAGTTATGATAGCGGGGGAGTGCCCTACGAGCAGTACTTC.

Details on this clone: The sample carries other DNA sequences with the same CDR3. The CDR3 DNA reads as TGTGCCAGCAGCCAGGTGGGGGGGCTCAATCAGCCCCAGCATTTT. It encodes CASSQVGGLNQPQHF. This sequence joins TRBV4-2 and TRBJ1-5; TRBD1 might be the D (6 bases). Trimming shortened V by 3 bases and J by 3 bases, and 12 bases separated the two germline ends. The CDR3 has 15 amino acids. CDR1 and CDR2 (germline): LGHNA, YNFKEQ.

The chain recombines TRBV5-1 with TRBJ1-1; TRBD1 matches at 12 bases. CDR1 is SGHRS, CDR2 YFSETQ, per germline. The CDR3 is 16 residues long. Trimming at V came to 5 bases and at J to 3 bases, leaving 8 bases not matched to a gene. This chain's CDR3 is CASRDRDRGRHTEAFF. For the CDR3, the DNA is TGCGCCAGCAGGGACCGGGACAGGGGGCGCCACACTGAAGCTTTCTTT.

This chain connects TRBV5-1 to TRBJ2-7, with 7 bases identical to TRBD1. CDR3 size: 15 residues. V was clipped by 0 bases and J by 3 bases; unmatched bases: 6. The germline gives CDR1 SGHRS, CDR2 YFSETQ. This CDR3 reads CASSLVGQRNYEQYF. The DNA of the CDR3 is TGCGCCAGCAGCTTGGTGGGACAGAGGAACTACGAGCAGTACTTC.

The rearrangement uses TRBV7-2 and TRBJ2-7; D unresolved. Trimming shortened V by 2 bases and J by 0 bases, and 14 bases separated the two germline ends. In germline, CDR1 is SGHTA, CDR2 FQGNSA. This CDR3 has 16 residues. CDR3 protein: CASSLTTLTPSYEQYF. CDR3 bases: TGTGCCAGCAGCTTAACCACCTTGACTCCCTCCTACGAGCAGTACTTC.

This CDR3 reads CATSRRTGTHEQYF. As DNA, the CDR3 is TGTGCCACCAGCAGAAGGACAGGCACCCACGAGCAGTACTTC. The J gene is TRBJ2-7, the V gene TRBV15; the match to TRBD1 covers 7 bases. With 2 bases clipped from V and 5 bases from J, the junction kept 6 bases outside the gene matches. The germline V gene encodes CDR1 LNHNV and CDR2 YYDKDF (reference sequence). This CDR3 is built from 14 residues.

The chain recombines TRBV5-1 with TRBJ2-1; 7 bases map to TRBD1. Unmatched junction bases numbered 12, after V lost 4 bases and J lost 2 bases. This CDR3 has 17 residues. Germline values: CDR1 SGHRS, CDR2 YFSETQ. CDR3 protein: CASSRESGTAAYNEQFF. The CDR3 DNA reads as TGCGCCAGCAGCCGCGAGTCCGGGACAGCGGCCTACAATGAGCAGTTCTTC.

Remarks on this clone: Other nucleotide sequences in the sample specify the same CDR3. The chain couples TRBV30 to TRBJ2-7, with D tentatively TRBD2 (5 bases). This CDR3 is built from 12 residues. From germline, CDR1 is GTSNPN and CDR2 SVGIG (reference sequence). V was trimmed by 0 bases and J by 4 bases, leaving 7 bases between them. This CDR3 reads CAWSVTGYEQYF. CDR3 DNA: TGTGCCTGGAGTGTAACGGGGTACGAGCAGTACTTC.

V usage is TRBV11-2 and J usage is TRBJ2-6; no firm D call. The germline V and J ends were trimmed by 0 bases and 3 bases, with 9 bases remaining between them. The germline V gene has CDR1 SGHAT and CDR2 FQNNGV. The CDR3 totals 16 residues. CDR3 sequence: CASSLDPLYGANVLTF. CDR3 DNA: TGTGCCAGCAGCTTAGATCCCTTATATGGGGCCAACGTCCTGACTTTC.

The chain couples TRBV2 to TRBJ2-5, with D perhaps matching TRBD2 (7 bases). Trimming stripped 8 bases from V and 5 bases from J, with 24 bases between. The germline CDR1 and CDR2 sequences are SNHLY and FYNNEI. This CDR3 region has 16 residues. CDR3 DNA sequence: TGTGCCAGCCACGGACTGGAGGGGGAGGGCCCGGAGACCCAGTACTTC. This translates into CASHGLEGEGPETQYF.

This rearrangement joins TRBV7-2 to TRBJ2-5; 8 bases are shared with TRBD2. V shed 4 bases, J shed 5 bases, and the junction held 6 bases outside the gene matches. Germline V gene data show CDR1 as SGHTA and CDR2 as FQGNSA. This CDR3 spans 14 amino acids. The DNA of the CDR3 is TGTGCCAGCAGCTGGGCGGGGGGCGGCGAGACCCAGTACTTC. Encoded protein: CASSWAGGGETQYF.

The chain has TRBV30 and TRBJ1-3; 8 bases match TRBD1. CDR1 GTSNPN and CDR2 SVGIG come from the germline V gene (reference sequence). The CDR3 is 15 amino acids. V shed 3 bases, J shed 4 bases, and the junction held 8 bases outside the gene matches. CDR3 in amino acids: CAWSEDRGEGNTIYF. The CDR3 DNA reads as TGTGCCTGGAGCGAAGACAGGGGAGAAGGAAACACCATATATTTT. Using reference TRBV30 and TRBJ1-3 for the parts outside the CDR3, the full variable domain is SQTIHQWPATLVQPVGSPLSLECTVEGTSNPNLYWYRQAAGRGLQLLFYSVGIGQISSEVPQNLSASRPQDRQFILSSKKLLLSDSGFYLCAWSEDRGEGNTIYFGEGSWLTVV.

The chain links TRBV6-4 to TRBJ2-3; 12 nucleotides agree with TRBD2. From germline, CDR1 is MRHNA and CDR2 SNTAGT. Germline trimming cut 8 bases from V and 3 bases from J; bases unmatched to any gene: 3. CDR3 length: 14 residues. CDR3 nucleotides: TGTGCCAGCGCTAGCGGGGGGGCAACAGATACGCAGTATTTT. Protein product: CASASGGATDTQYF.

CDR3 protein: CASSFSQGANYGYTF. The DNA for the CDR3 is TGTGCCAGTAGTTTCTCTCAGGGGGCTAACTATGGCTACACCTTC. This sequence joins TRBV19 and TRBJ1-2; 7 bases map to TRBD1. The length of the CDR3 is 15 residues. V gave up 5 bases and J gave up 0 bases; unmatched junction bases: 6. The germline V gene encodes CDR1 LNHDA and CDR2 SQIVND (reference sequence).

The chain carries TRBV27 and TRBJ1-1, with 7 bases matching TRBD1. The CDR3 is 15 residues long. Germline lookup yields CDR1 MNHEY and CDR2 SMNVEV (reference sequence). Trimming cost V 6 bases and J 6 bases; bases outside gene matches: 13. CDR3 DNA: TGTGCCAGCAGGTCCGGCCCCGGGGACAGCTCTGAAGCTTTCTTT. Protein: CASRSGPGDSSEAFF.

The V call is TRBV10-3, the J call TRBJ2-7; TRBD1 matches 9 bases. The junction had 2 bases not matched to a gene; V was cut back by 2 bases and J by 3 bases. The CDR3 is 14 residues long. The germline V gene encodes CDR1 ENHRY and CDR2 SYGVKD. DNA of the CDR3: TGTGCCATCAGTGAGAAGGGACAGGGCTACGAGCAGTACTTC. This codes for CAISEKGQGYEQYF.

This chain connects TRBV4-2 to TRBJ2-1; 13 bases agree with TRBD2. The ends lost 3 bases at V and 7 bases at J; junction bases unmatched: 9. This CDR3 is 17 amino acids long. Germline V lookup: CDR1 LGHNA, CDR2 YNFKEQ. The CDR3 region has the DNA TGTGCCAGCAGCCAGGTTAGGGAGACTAGCGGGGGGAATGAGCAGTTCTTC. It specifies CASSQVRETSGGNEQFF.

This sequence joins TRBV19 and TRBJ2-3; D ambiguous. CDR3 length: 12 amino acids. Trimming cost V 1 base and J 3 bases, with 2 bases left between them. Germline-derived CDR1 and CDR2 are LNHDA and SQIVND (reference sequence). CDR3 protein: CASSIATDTQYF. CDR3 nucleotide sequence: TGTGCCAGTAGTATAGCTACAGATACGCAGTATTTT.

The rearrangement links TRBV18 to TRBJ2-1; TRBD1 agrees at 9 bases. The CDR3 covers 13 residues. Trimming removed 6 bases from V and 8 bases from J; junction bases left unmatched: 5. In germline, CDR1 is KGHSH, CDR2 LQKENI. The CDR3 DNA reads as TGTGCCAGCTCCGGGACAGGGTTGGATGAGCAGTTCTTC. This translates into CASSGTGLDEQFF.

This sequence joins TRBV4-2 and TRBJ1-2; D uncertain. This CDR3 has 15 residues. V was shortened by 0 bases and J by 2 bases, with 10 bases between the two germline ends. CDR1 is LGHNA and CDR2 is YNFKEQ in the germline V gene. CDR3 DNA sequence: TGTGCCAGCAGCCAAGAGGAGCAGAAGAACTATGGCTACACCTTC. Its protein is CASSQEEQKNYGYTF.

The V call is TRBV6-5, the J call TRBJ1-5; D might be TRBD1 (5 bases). The germline V gene has CDR1 MNHEY and CDR2 SVGAGI. This CDR3 is built from 13 residues. Trimming took 6 bases from V and 7 from J, leaving 13 bases between them. CDR3 nucleotide sequence: TGTGCCAGCAGCATAGGGACTGGGCAGCCCCAGCATTTT. It translates to CASSIGTGQPQHF.

The gene calls are TRBV5-1 and TRBJ1-2; 7 nucleotides line up with TRBD1. The length of the CDR3 is 13 residues. J lost 7 bases, V lost 0 bases, and 3 bases had no gene match. Per germline, CDR1 SGHRS and CDR2 YFSETQ. CDR3 sequence reads: CASSLEQGLGYTF. DNA for the CDR3: TGCGCCAGCAGCTTGGAACAGGGGCTTGGCTACACCTTC.